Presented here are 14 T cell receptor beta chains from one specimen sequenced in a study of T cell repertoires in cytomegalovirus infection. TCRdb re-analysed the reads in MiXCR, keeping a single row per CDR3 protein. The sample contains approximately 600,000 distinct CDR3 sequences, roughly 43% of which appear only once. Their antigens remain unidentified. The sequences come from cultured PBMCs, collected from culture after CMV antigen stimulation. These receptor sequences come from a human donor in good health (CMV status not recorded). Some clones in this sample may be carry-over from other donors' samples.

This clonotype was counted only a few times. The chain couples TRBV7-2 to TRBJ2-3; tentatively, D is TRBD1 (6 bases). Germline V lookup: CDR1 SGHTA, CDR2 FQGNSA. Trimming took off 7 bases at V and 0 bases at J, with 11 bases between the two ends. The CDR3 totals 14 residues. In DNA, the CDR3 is TGTGCCAGCACCTCGGACAGTAGCACAGATACGCAGTATTTT. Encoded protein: CASTSDSSTDTQYF.

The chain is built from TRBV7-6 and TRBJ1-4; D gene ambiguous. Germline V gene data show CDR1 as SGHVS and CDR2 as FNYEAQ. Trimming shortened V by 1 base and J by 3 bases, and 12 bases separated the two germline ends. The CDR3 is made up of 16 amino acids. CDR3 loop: CASSLDVFGANEKLFF. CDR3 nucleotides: TGTGCCAGCAGCTTAGATGTCTTTGGGGCTAATGAAAAACTGTTTTTT.

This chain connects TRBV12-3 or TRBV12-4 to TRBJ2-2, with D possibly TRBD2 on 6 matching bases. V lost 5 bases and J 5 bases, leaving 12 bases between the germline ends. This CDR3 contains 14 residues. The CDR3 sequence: CASSPPAGTGELFF. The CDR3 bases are TGTGCCAGCAGTCCCCCGGCGGGGACCGGGGAGCTGTTTTTT.

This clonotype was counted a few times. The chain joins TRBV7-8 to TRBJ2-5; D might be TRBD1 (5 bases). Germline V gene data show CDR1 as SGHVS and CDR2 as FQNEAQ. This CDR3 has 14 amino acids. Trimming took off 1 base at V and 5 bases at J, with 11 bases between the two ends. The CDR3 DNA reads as TGTGCCAGCAGCTTAGAGGGGCGGTGGGAGACCCAGTACTTC. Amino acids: CASSLEGRWETQYF.

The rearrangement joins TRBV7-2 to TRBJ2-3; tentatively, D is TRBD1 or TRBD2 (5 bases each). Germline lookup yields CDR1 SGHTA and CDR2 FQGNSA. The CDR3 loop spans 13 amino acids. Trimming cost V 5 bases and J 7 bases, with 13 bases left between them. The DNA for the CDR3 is TGTGCCAGCAGCCGCTCGGGACCCAATACGCAGTATTTT. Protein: CASSRSGPNTQYF. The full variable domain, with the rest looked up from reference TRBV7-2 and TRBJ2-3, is GAGVSQSPSNKVTEKGKDVELRCDPISGHTALYWYRQSLGQGLEFLIYFQGNSAPDKSGLPSDRFSAERTGGSVSTLTIQRTQQEDSAVYLCASSRSGPNTQYFGPGTRLTVL.

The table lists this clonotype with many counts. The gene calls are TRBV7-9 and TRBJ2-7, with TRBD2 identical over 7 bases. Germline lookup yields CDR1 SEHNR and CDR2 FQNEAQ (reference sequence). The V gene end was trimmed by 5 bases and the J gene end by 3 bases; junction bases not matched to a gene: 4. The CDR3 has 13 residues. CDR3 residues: CASSPPGGYEQYF. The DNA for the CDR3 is TGTGCCAGCAGCCCCCCGGGGGGCTACGAGCAGTACTTC.

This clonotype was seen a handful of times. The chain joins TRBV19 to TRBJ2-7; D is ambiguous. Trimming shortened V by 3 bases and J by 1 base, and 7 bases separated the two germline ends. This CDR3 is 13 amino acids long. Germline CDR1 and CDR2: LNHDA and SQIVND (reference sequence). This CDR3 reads CASSMGISYEQYF. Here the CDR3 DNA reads TGTGCCAGTAGTATGGGGATTTCCTACGAGCAGTACTTC.

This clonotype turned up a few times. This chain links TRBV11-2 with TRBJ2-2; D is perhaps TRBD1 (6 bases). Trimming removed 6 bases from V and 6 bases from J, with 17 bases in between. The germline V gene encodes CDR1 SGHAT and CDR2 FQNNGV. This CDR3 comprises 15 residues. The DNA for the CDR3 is TGTGCCAGCAGGAGACCAGGGGAGAAATCCGGGGAGCTGTTTTTT. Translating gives CASRRPGEKSGELFF. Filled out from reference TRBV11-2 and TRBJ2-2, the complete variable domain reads EAGVAQSPRYKIIEKRQSVAFWCNPISGHATLYWYQQILGQGPKLLIQFQNNGVVDDSQLPKDRFSAERLKGVDSTLKIQPAKLEDSAVYLCASRRPGEKSGELFFGEGSRLTVL.

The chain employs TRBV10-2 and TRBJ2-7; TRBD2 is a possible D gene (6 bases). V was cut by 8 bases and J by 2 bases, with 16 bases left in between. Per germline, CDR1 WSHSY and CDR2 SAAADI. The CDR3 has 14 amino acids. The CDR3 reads CASSRGTDPYEQYF. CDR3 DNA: TGCGCCAGCTCGCGCGGGACGGACCCCTACGAGCAGTACTTC.

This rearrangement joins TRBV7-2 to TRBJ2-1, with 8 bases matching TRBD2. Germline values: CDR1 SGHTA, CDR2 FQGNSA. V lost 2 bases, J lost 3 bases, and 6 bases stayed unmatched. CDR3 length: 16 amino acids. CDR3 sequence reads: CASSLISGGHYNEQFF. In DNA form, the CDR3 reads TGTGCCAGCAGCTTAATAAGCGGGGGTCACTACAATGAGCAGTTCTTC.

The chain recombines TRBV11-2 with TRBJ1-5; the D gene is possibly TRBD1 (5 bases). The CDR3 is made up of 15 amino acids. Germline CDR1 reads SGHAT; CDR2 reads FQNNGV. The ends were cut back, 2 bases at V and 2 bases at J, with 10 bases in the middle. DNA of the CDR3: TGTGCCAGCAGCTTAAGGGGTCTGCGCAATCAGCCCCAGCATTTT. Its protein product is CASSLRGLRNQPQHF.

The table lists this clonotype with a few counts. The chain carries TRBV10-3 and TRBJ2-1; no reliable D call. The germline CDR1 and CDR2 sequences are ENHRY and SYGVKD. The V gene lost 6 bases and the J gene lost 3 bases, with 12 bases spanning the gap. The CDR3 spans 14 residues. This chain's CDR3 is CAIRGARVYNEQFF. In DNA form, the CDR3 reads TGTGCCATCAGGGGTGCACGGGTCTACAATGAGCAGTTCTTC.

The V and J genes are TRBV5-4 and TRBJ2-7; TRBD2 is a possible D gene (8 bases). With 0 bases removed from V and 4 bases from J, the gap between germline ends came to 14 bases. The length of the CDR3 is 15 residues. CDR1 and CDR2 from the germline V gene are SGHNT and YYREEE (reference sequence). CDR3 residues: CASSLGVAGQYEQYF. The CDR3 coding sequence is TGTGCCAGCAGCTTGGGAGTAGCGGGACAGTACGAGCAGTACTTC.

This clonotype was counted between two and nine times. In DNA form, the CDR3 reads TGTGCCAGCAGTTTCAGGGTACAAGAAAAACTGTTTTTT. It specifies CASSFRVQEKLFF. The chain links TRBV12-3 or TRBV12-4 to TRBJ1-4; TRBD1 is a possible D gene (5 bases). This CDR3 has 13 amino acids. Trimming took 3 bases from V and 8 from J, leaving 10 bases between them.